The 13 T cell receptor beta chains in this list originate from one sample, sequenced in a study of T cells in Graves' hyperthyroidism and ophthalmopathy. TCR beta CDR3 region amplification was performed from RNA transcripts. During a first-round RT-PCR of the TCR CDR3, the HTBI primer set was used. TCRdb redid the calling of the multiplex PCR reads with MiXCR, one entry per CDR3 protein. This sample has 800,000 or so distinct CDR3 sequences, with about 38% found just once. What was sequenced was blood. The receptors were sampled from a young man with Graves' hyperthyroidism.

The genes are TRBV2 and TRBJ1-2; the D gene is possibly TRBD1 (6 bases). There are 15 residues in the CDR3. The germline V gene has CDR1 SNHLY and CDR2 FYNNEI. Trimming removed 6 bases at V and 3 bases at J, with 17 bases between. The CDR3 sequence is CASSPRGDIDYGYTF. The DNA of the CDR3 is TGTGCCAGCAGCCCCCGTGGGGACATCGACTATGGCTACACCTTC.

This chain links TRBV7-9 with TRBJ2-5, with D possibly being TRBD1 (6 bases). Germline CDR1 is SEHNR and CDR2 is FQNEAQ (reference sequence). CDR3 length: 16 amino acids. With 5 bases removed from V and 5 bases from J, the gap between germline ends came to 21 bases. CDR3 sequence: CASSQGSTGWDETQYF. Written as DNA, the CDR3 is TGTGCCAGCAGCCAAGGGTCGACAGGTTGGGACGAGACCCAGTACTTC.

In this sample, this clonotype turned up a few times. The chain employs TRBV2 and TRBJ2-5; tentatively, D is TRBD2 (6 bases). The CDR3 consists of 13 residues. Germline V gene lookup returns CDR1 SNHLY and CDR2 FYNNEI. Between the trimmed V and J ends, which lost 10 bases and 3 bases, there was a span of 15 bases. Here the CDR3 DNA reads TGTGCCATCCAGCGGGTCCGCAAAGAGACCCAGTACTTC. The encoded protein is CAIQRVRKETQYF.

This chain joins TRBV7-9 and TRBJ2-1; D remains ambiguous. Trimming took off 5 bases at V and 8 bases at J, with 7 bases between the two ends. The CDR3 consists of 11 residues. Germline values: CDR1 SEHNR, CDR2 FQNEAQ (reference sequence). DNA of the CDR3: TGTGCCAGCAGCCTCCCCGATGAGCAGTTCTTC. Translated, it gives CASSLPDEQFF.

The CDR3, as DNA: TGTGCCAGCAGTGGGACCCTGCCGGGCGAGACCCAGTACTTC. It encodes CASSGTLPGETQYF. The chain joins TRBV6-5 to TRBJ2-5; D might be TRBD1 or TRBD2, each matching 5 bases. Germline V CDR1 and CDR2: MNHEY, SVGAGI. With 5 bases removed from V and 5 bases from J, the gap between germline ends came to 15 bases. CDR3 length: 14 amino acids.

The chain carries TRBV7-3 and TRBJ2-7; 9 bases map to TRBD2. CDR1 and CDR2 (germline): SGHTA, FQGTGA. CDR3 length: 16 residues. Trimming took 5 bases from V and 0 from J; bases not matched to a gene: 8. CDR3 bases: TGTGCCAGCAGCGCCTGGTCTAGCGGGGTCTCCTACGAGCAGTACTTC. This gives the protein CASSAWSSGVSYEQYF.

The V call is TRBV5-6, the J call TRBJ1-3, with D unresolved. This CDR3 is built from 16 residues. V was shortened by 2 bases and J by 1 base, with 13 bases between the two germline ends. The germline V gene has CDR1 SGHDT and CDR2 YYEEEE. The CDR3 DNA follows: TGTGCCAGCAGCTTTCCGAGGGCCCGATCTGGAAACACCATATATTTT. Encoded protein: CASSFPRARSGNTIYF. The complete variable domain, with remaining parts taken from reference TRBV5-6 and TRBJ1-3, reads DAGVTQSPTHLIKTRGQQVTLRCSPKSGHDTVSWYQQALGQGPQFIFQYYEEEERQRGNFPDRFSGHQFPNYSSELNVNALLLGDSALYLCASSFPRARSGNTIYFGEGSWLTVV.

This clonotype came up many times. The V and J genes are TRBV20-1 and TRBJ1-6, with 7 bases matching TRBD1. The V and J ends lost 6 bases and 6 bases, in that order; junction bases with no gene match: 5. Germline-derived CDR1 and CDR2 are DFQATT and SNEGSKA (reference sequence). The CDR3 is 13 residues long. Written as DNA, the CDR3 is TGCAGTGCCAGGGACAGCACTAATTCACCCCTCCACTTT. This gives the protein CSARDSTNSPLHF.

The J gene is TRBJ1-1, the V gene TRBV6-5; maybe TRBD1 (6 bases). This CDR3 has 11 residues. Germline V lookup: CDR1 MNHEY, CDR2 SVGAGI. CDR3 residues: CASAGVTEAFF. The CDR3 nucleotides are TGTGCTTCGGCAGGGGTCACTGAAGCTTTCTTT.

V gene TRBV7-3 combines with J gene TRBJ2-5; tentatively, D is TRBD2 (6 bases). CDR1 is SGHTA and CDR2 is FQGTGA in the germline V gene. CDR3 length: 15 amino acids. Between the trimmed V and J ends, which lost 7 bases and 1 base, there was a span of 16 bases. CDR3 in amino acids: CASTPLRGIQETQYF. In DNA, the CDR3 is TGTGCCAGCACCCCCCTCCGGGGGATCCAAGAGACCCAGTACTTC.

This rearrangement joins TRBV6-1 to TRBJ1-4; 8 positions match TRBD1. This CDR3 is built from 14 residues. The junction had 2 bases not matched to a gene; V was cut back by 4 bases and J by 4 bases. In germline, CDR1 is MNHNS, CDR2 SASEGT. The CDR3 loop reads CASSATGDNEKLFF. In DNA form, the CDR3 reads TGTGCCAGCAGTGCGACAGGGGATAATGAAAAACTGTTTTTT.

On this clonotype itself: Possible read error: a much larger clone is one base away. The rearrangement links TRBV20-1 to TRBJ1-6, with 8 bases aligning to TRBD1. The CDR3 has 14 amino acids. V lost 1 base to trimming and J lost 8 bases; unmatched junction nucleotides: 4. Germline V CDR1 and CDR2: DFQATT, SNEGSKA (reference sequence). CDR3 amino acids: CSARAGQEHSPLHF. DNA of the CDR3: TGCAGTGCTAGAGCGGGACAGGAACATTCACCCCTCCACTTT.

This clonotype was seen many times. This chain joins TRBV5-1 and TRBJ2-2, with D perhaps TRBD1 (5 bases). This CDR3 is 12 amino acids long. Germline V gene lookup returns CDR1 SGHRS and CDR2 YFSETQ. V gave up 5 bases and J gave up 7 bases, with 9 bases separating them. The CDR3 DNA is TGCGCCAGCAGGACAGAAGGCGGGGAGCTGTTTTTT. Translation gives CASRTEGGELFF. The entire variable domain, with the rest obtained from reference TRBV5-1 and TRBJ2-2, is as follows: KAGVTQTPRYLIKTRGQQVTLSCSPISGHRSVSWYQQTPGQGLQFLFEYFSETQRNKGNFPGRFSGRQFSNSRSEMNVSTLELGDSALYLCASRTEGGELFFGEGSRLTVL.